This T cell receptor (beta chain) was profiled in a study of blood T cell dynamics during melanoma immunotherapy. Study as a whole: Patients with metastatic melanoma got pembrolizumab or nivolumab-ipilimumab as first-line care.

Germline loops: CDR1 WNHNN, CDR2 SYGVQD (reference sequence). V was trimmed by 6 bases and J by 0 bases, leaving 5 bases between them. The CDR3 contains 13 residues. Indicated time point: pre-treatment baseline. Patients had no prior systemic cancer treatment, immunosuppressants or other active cancers. TCRdb's copy holds only in-frame clones and misses some; the assay was immunoSEQ multiplex PCR. This sample has roughly 10,000 clones, with over 80% found just once. The specimen was blood, collected from a patient treated with checkpoint blockade. The chain links TRBV10-1 to TRBJ2-2; no firm D call. The sequence was obtained from a human donor with melanoma. CDR3 bases: TGCGCCAGCAGGCCATCGAACACCGGGGAGCTGTTTTTT. Its protein is CASRPSNTGELFF.